These 26 T cell receptor beta chains share one sample of origin, sequenced in a study of graft-versus-host responses after intestinal transplantation. Sequencing was performed with immunoSEQ multiplex PCR; in TCRdb, only in-frame clones are kept and a portion is missing. The sample lists tens of thousands of clones, around 90% seen once, with approximately 0.11% in the top ten. These TCRs are of unknown antigen specificity. The input for sequencing was unstimulated CD4+ T cells sorted from spleen or lymph node cells, taken before intestinal transplant. The origin of the receptors is a human donor who received an intestinal transplant.

This chain uses TRBV7-9 with TRBJ1-2, with TRBD1 as a possible D gene (5 bases). The CDR3 is made up of 14 amino acids. Germline CDR1 is SEHNR and CDR2 is FQNEAQ (reference sequence). Trimming cost V 1 base and J 7 bases, with 13 bases left between them. The CDR3 nucleotides read TGTGCCAGCAGCTTAGATAATTCAGGGCCTGGCTACACCTTC. Amino acid sequence: CASSLDNSGPGYTF. Looking up the rest from reference TRBV7-9 and TRBJ1-2 gives the full variable domain: DTGVSQNPRHKITKRGQNVTFRCDPISEHNRLYWYRQTLGQGPEFLTYFQNEAQLEKSRLLSDRFSAERPKGSFSTLEIQRTEQGDSAMYLCASSLDNSGPGYTFGSGTRLTVV.

The chain has TRBV10-1 and TRBJ1-1; D perhaps matches TRBD1 (6 bases). Germline CDR1 is WNHNN and CDR2 is SYGVQD (reference sequence). CDR3 size: 10 residues. V lost 7 bases and J 13 bases, leaving 13 bases between the germline ends. The CDR3 coding sequence is TGCGCCAGCACCCAAAGAGGGGGTTTCTTT. It encodes CASTQRGGFF.

The chain joins TRBV12-5 to TRBJ2-2, with D possibly being TRBD1 (6 bases). The CDR3 contains 20 residues. V lost 1 base and J lost 0, with 21 bases in between. Germline V gene lookup returns CDR1 LGHNT and CDR2 FRNRAP. CDR3 protein: CASGLATYDLRGANTGELFF. Here the CDR3 DNA reads TGTGCTAGTGGTTTGGCCACCTACGATCTCAGGGGCGCGAACACCGGGGAGCTGTTTTTT.

This sequence joins TRBV27 and TRBJ2-6, with D hard to call. Germline CDR1 reads MNHEY; CDR2 reads SMNVEV (reference sequence). Trimming took off 5 bases at V and 0 bases at J, with 14 bases between the two ends. The CDR3 has 17 amino acids. The CDR3 reads CASSPPQQISGANVLTF. The CDR3 coding sequence is TGTGCCAGCAGTCCCCCCCAACAGATCTCTGGGGCCAACGTCCTGACTTTC.

This clone came up a few times. The rearrangement links TRBV5-1 to TRBJ2-2; D is ambiguous. CDR3 length: 16 amino acids. Germline V gene lookup returns CDR1 SGHRS and CDR2 YFSETQ. The V gene lost 6 bases and the J gene lost 2 bases, with 17 bases spanning the gap. The CDR3 is CASTPPSSRNTGELFF. In DNA form, the CDR3 reads TGCGCCAGCACGCCCCCCAGTAGCCGAAACACCGGGGAGCTGTTTTTT.

This sequence joins TRBV4-2 and TRBJ2-5, with a tentative D call TRBD2 (7 bases). Germline V lookup: CDR1 LGHNA, CDR2 YNFKEQ. The CDR3 runs to 19 residues. V was shortened by 3 bases and J by 9 bases, with 32 bases between the two germline ends. CDR3 DNA: TGTGCCAGCAGCCAGGGTGACCTTTGGGGGCGGGGGCCTCCCGCGGCCCAGTACTTC. This sequence encodes CASSQGDLWGRGPPAAQYF.

The gene calls are TRBV7-3 and TRBJ2-1, with D possibly matching TRBD1 (5 bases). V dropped 1 base and J dropped 2 bases, with 9 bases sitting between them. Germline V lookup: CDR1 SGHTA, CDR2 FQGTGA. The CDR3 is made up of 15 amino acids. The chain's CDR3 is CASSLNGATYNEQFF. CDR3 DNA: TGTGCCAGCAGCTTAAATGGGGCCACCTACAATGAGCAGTTCTTC. The complete variable domain, with remaining parts taken from reference TRBV7-3 and TRBJ2-1, reads GAGVSQTPSNKVTEKGKYVELRCDPISGHTALYWYRQSLGQGPEFLIYFQGTGAADDSGLPNDRFFAVRPEGSVSTLKIQRTERGDSAVYLCASSLNGATYNEQFFGPGTRLTVL.

Only one count was recorded for this clone. The rearrangement uses TRBV4-1 and TRBJ1-5; 9 positions agree with TRBD1. The germline V gene has CDR1 MGHRA and CDR2 YSYEKL. V dropped 4 bases and J dropped 0; count of bases not matched to a gene: 4. This CDR3 spans 16 amino acids. Here the CDR3 DNA reads TGCGCCAGCAGCCTCGGGACAGGGTTTAGCAATCAGCCCCAGCATTTT. Translated: CASSLGTGFSNQPQHF.

The chain links TRBV5-6 to TRBJ2-3; D unresolved. CDR1 SGHDT and CDR2 YYEEEE come from the germline V gene. V lost 1 base to trimming and J lost 1 base, with 4 bases between them. The CDR3 covers 13 residues. CDR3 region: CASSLSGTDTQYF. CDR3 DNA: TGTGCCAGCAGCTTGTCGGGCACAGATACGCAGTATTTT.

In this sample, this clone turned up a few times. V gene TRBV5-1 combines with J gene TRBJ2-4, with TRBD1 matching over 11 bases. V lost 3 bases to trimming and J lost 7 bases; unmatched junction nucleotides: 6. CDR1 and CDR2 from the germline V gene are SGHRS and YFSETQ. The CDR3 is made up of 15 amino acids. CDR3 nucleotides: TGCGCCAGCAGCTCGGGACAGGGGGAGGGGAACATTCAGTACTTC. The encoded protein is CASSSGQGEGNIQYF.

The rearrangement links TRBV10-3 to TRBJ2-7; TRBD1 is a possible D gene (6 bases). The germline V gene encodes CDR1 ENHRY and CDR2 SYGVKD. Trimming removed 4 bases from V and 2 bases from J, with 15 bases in between. The length of the CDR3 is 15 residues. This chain's CDR3 is CAISAGTPSTYEQYF. In DNA form, the CDR3 reads TGTGCCATCAGTGCAGGGACACCATCCACCTACGAGCAGTACTTC.

The chain combines TRBV20-1 with TRBJ1-1, with a possible D match to TRBD1 (5 bases). This CDR3 region has 10 residues. With 6 bases removed from V and 9 bases from J, the gap between germline ends came to 11 bases. Germline CDR1 is DFQATT and CDR2 is SNEGSKA (reference sequence). In nucleotides, the CDR3 is TGCAGTGCCATACAGGCGCAAGCTTTCTTT. This codes for CSAIQAQAFF.

The V call is TRBV29-1, the J call TRBJ2-1; 7 nucleotides match TRBD2. CDR3 length equals 12 residues. Germline assignment: CDR1 SQVTM and CDR2 ANQGSEA. V lost 3 bases, J lost 8 bases, and 4 bases stayed unmatched. CDR3 sequence: CSVDLAGYEQFF. CDR3 sequence (DNA): TGCAGCGTTGATTTAGCGGGCTATGAGCAGTTCTTC.

The chain has TRBV5-1 and TRBJ2-2; TRBD2 might be the D (5 bases). Germline V gene data show CDR1 as SGHRS and CDR2 as YFSETQ. CDR3 length: 14 amino acids. The V gene lost 7 bases and the J gene lost 1 base, with 11 bases spanning the gap. Here the CDR3 reads CASGPGVNTGELFF. The DNA for the CDR3 is TGCGCCAGCGGGCCCGGGGTGAACACCGGGGAGCTGTTTTTT.

This clone came up a few times. CDR3: CASSVYNSGNTIYF. The CDR3 DNA reads as TGTGCCAGCAGTGTTTACAACTCTGGAAACACCATATATTTT. The genes are TRBV2 and TRBJ1-3, with unresolved D. V was pared by 4 bases and J by 0 bases, with 7 bases between. Per germline, CDR1 SNHLY and CDR2 FYNNEI. The CDR3 sequence is 14 residues long.

Points on this clone: Its ends do not fully match the called genes, so a read error is possible. This sequence joins TRBV6-1 and TRBJ2-7; 7 bases align to TRBD1. This CDR3 is 14 amino acids long. CDR1 MNHNS and CDR2 SASEGT come from the germline V gene. The CDR3 sequence is CASSHRGPSDEQYF. The CDR3 nucleotides read TGTGCCAGCAGCCACAGGGGCCCCTCCGACGAGCAGTACTTC.

This clone occurred once. The gene calls are TRBV6-1 and TRBJ2-3; TRBD2 matches 8 bases. Germline CDR1 reads MNHNS; CDR2 reads SASEGT. Trimming at V came to 6 bases and at J to 1 base, leaving 3 bases not matched to a gene. The CDR3 consists of 14 residues. The CDR3 coding sequence is TGTGCCAGCAGCCAACTAGCGGGCACAGATACGCAGTATTTT. Translated: CASSQLAGTDTQYF.

V is TRBV4-1 and J is TRBJ1-1; 7 bases map to TRBD1. V shed 2 bases, J shed 4 bases, and the junction held 7 bases outside the gene matches. The germline V gene has CDR1 MGHRA and CDR2 YSYEKL. The CDR3 spans 15 residues. The CDR3 nucleotides read TGCGCCAGCAGCCAAATCCGACAGGGAGCCACTGAAGCTTTCTTT. This encodes CASSQIRQGATEAFF.

This clone has a single count. The rearrangement joins TRBV11-2 to TRBJ2-7; TRBD2 matches at 11 bases. There are 17 residues in the CDR3. The V and J ends lost 2 bases and 0 bases, in that order; junction bases with no gene match: 6. CDR1 and CDR2 (germline): SGHAT, FQNNGV. CDR3 coding DNA: TGTGCCAGCAGCTTAACTAGCGGGGGAAAAAGCTCCTACGAGCAGTACTTC. This codes for CASSLTSGGKSSYEQYF.

CDR3 in amino acids: CASSLVSGGPSSYEQYF. The CDR3 DNA reads TGCGCCAGCAGCTTGGTTAGCGGGGGCCCTAGCTCCTACGAGCAGTACTTC. The V call is TRBV5-1, the J call TRBJ2-7, with TRBD2 matching over 9 bases. The CDR3 runs to 17 residues. From germline, CDR1 is SGHRS and CDR2 YFSETQ. Trimming removed 0 bases from V and 0 bases from J; junction bases left unmatched: 7.

The genes are TRBV6-5 and TRBJ1-1; D is unresolved. V was pared by 8 bases and J by 3 bases, with 16 bases between. The CDR3 consists of 14 residues. Germline V lookup: CDR1 MNHEY, CDR2 SVGAGI. CDR3: CASLRHLADTEAFF. The CDR3 nucleotides read TGTGCCAGCCTGAGGCATCTGGCAGACACTGAAGCTTTCTTT.

V and J are TRBV18 and TRBJ2-3; 7 bases fit TRBD1. This CDR3 has 14 amino acids. The germline CDR1 and CDR2 sequences are KGHSH and LQKENI. V gave up 10 bases and J gave up 3 bases; unmatched junction bases: 10. The CDR3 loop is CATADRVRTDTQYF. The CDR3 nucleotides are TGTGCCACCGCAGACAGGGTTAGGACAGATACGCAGTATTTT. The full variable domain, in which reference TRBV18 and TRBJ2-3 provide the parts outside the CDR3, is NAGVMQNPRHLVRRRGQEARLRCSPMKGHSHVYWYRQLPEEGLKFMVYLQKENIIDESGMPKERFSAEFPKEGPSILRIQQVVRGDSAAYFCATADRVRTDTQYFGPGTRLTVL.

V is TRBV7-3 and J is TRBJ2-1; perhaps TRBD2 as D (6 bases). V lost 5 bases and J lost 4, with 15 bases in between. This CDR3 region has 15 residues. In germline, CDR1 is SGHTA, CDR2 FQGTGA. In nucleotides, the CDR3 is TGTGCCAGCAGCCCCAGGAGGGATTCATACAATGAGCAGTTCTTC. This encodes CASSPRRDSYNEQFF.

The chain carries TRBV6-1 and TRBJ1-1; D might be TRBD1 (6 bases). The germline gives CDR1 MNHNS, CDR2 SASEGT. The length of the CDR3 is 15 residues. The V end lost 4 bases, the J end lost 5 bases, and 17 bases lay between the germline ends. DNA for the CDR3: TGTGCCAGCAGTGCGGGACATTTAGGTTGGACTGAAGCTTTCTTT. This sequence encodes CASSAGHLGWTEAFF.

J is TRBJ2-4 and V is TRBV5-4; D remains ambiguous. The germline gives CDR1 SGHNT, CDR2 YYREEE (reference sequence). This CDR3 has 15 amino acids. V was clipped by 4 bases and J by 0 bases, with 11 bases between them. CDR3 DNA sequence: TGTGCCAGCAGCCCCGGCGGCGAAGCCAAAAACATTCAGTACTTC. It translates to CASSPGGEAKNIQYF.

This chain joins TRBV9 and TRBJ2-2, with 8 bases matching TRBD2. The germline V gene has CDR1 SGDLS and CDR2 YYNGEE. The CDR3 sequence is 15 residues long. V lost 2 bases, J lost 6 bases, and 6 bases stayed unmatched. Here the CDR3 reads CASSVFSGVAGELFF. The DNA for the CDR3 is TGTGCCAGCAGCGTGTTTAGCGGGGTTGCCGGGGAGCTGTTTTTT.